These 10 T cell receptor beta chains were all obtained from the same sample, sequenced in a study of beta chain features in type 1 diabetes. What was sequenced were expressed TCRB transcripts, since all of the isolated RNA had been reverse transcribed. The protocol was immunoSEQ multiplex PCR, while the TCRdb copy is restricted to in-frame clones and leaves out a portion. The sample includes tens of thousands of clones, 50% of them seen just once. Input material: stem cell memory CD4+ T cells from blood. These receptors all come from a woman in her 30s in good health.

The rearrangement uses TRBV6-5 and TRBJ2-5; 12 bases are a match to TRBD1. The CDR3 consists of 15 residues. V lost 4 bases to trimming and J lost 5 bases; unmatched junction nucleotides: 5. Germline V lookup: CDR1 MNHEY, CDR2 SVGAGI. The CDR3 nucleotides are TGTGCCAGCAGTTCCGGGACAGGGGGCGTCGAGACCCAGTACTTC. Protein product: CASSSGTGGVETQYF.

V usage is TRBV5-1 and J usage is TRBJ1-1; tentatively, D is TRBD1 (6 bases). Trimming stripped 0 bases from V and 5 bases from J, with 8 bases between. Germline-derived CDR1 and CDR2 are SGHRS and YFSETQ. The CDR3 is 13 residues long. The CDR3 DNA reads TGCGCCAGCAGCTTGGGGGACAAGACTGAAGCTTTCTTT. Translating it yields CASSLGDKTEAFF.

This chain joins TRBV10-3 and TRBJ2-1, with D possibly TRBD1 on 6 matching bases. Trimming pared 6 bases from V and 0 bases from J, leaving 24 bases between. This CDR3 is built from 19 residues. Per the germline V gene, CDR1 is ENHRY and CDR2 is SYGVKD. The DNA for the CDR3 is TGTGCCATCAGGGGGGCAGGTCGGGTTGGCGTGAGCTCCTACAATGAGCAGTTCTTC. The encoded protein is CAIRGAGRVGVSSYNEQFF.

In this sample, this clone turned up once. The V and J genes are TRBV6-5 and TRBJ1-1; 8 nucleotides match TRBD1. Germline CDR1 MNHEY, CDR2 SVGAGI. J gave up 2 bases and V 4 bases, and 3 bases lay outside the gene matches. The CDR3 is 14 amino acids. CDR3 in DNA: TGTGCCAGCAGTTTACAGGGGGTTAACACTGAAGCTTTCTTT. It yields the protein CASSLQGVNTEAFF.

The gene calls are TRBV18 and TRBJ2-6; TRBD1 matches 7 bases. Germline-derived CDR1 and CDR2 are KGHSH and LQKENI. V shed 4 bases, J shed 0 bases, and the junction held 6 bases outside the gene matches. The CDR3 loop spans 17 amino acids. The CDR3 nucleotides are TGTGCCAGCTCACAGGGGACAGCCGGCTCTGGGGCCAACGTCCTGACTTTC. Its protein is CASSQGTAGSGANVLTF. The variable domain in full, completed from reference TRBV18 and TRBJ2-6, reads NAGVMQNPRHLVRRRGQEARLRCSPMKGHSHVYWYRQLPEEGLKFMVYLQKENIIDESGMPKERFSAEFPKEGPSILRIQQVVRGDSAAYFCASSQGTAGSGANVLTFGAGSRLTVL.

This clone was observed a few times. V usage is TRBV7-6 and J usage is TRBJ1-6, with TRBD1 matching 7 bases. V lost 5 bases and J lost 9; bases outside the gene matches: 10. Germline CDR1 is SGHVS and CDR2 is FNYEAQ. This CDR3 is 15 amino acids long. The DNA of the CDR3 is TGTGCCAGCAGCCCGGGGACAGCCGGGAGTTCACCCCTCCACTTT. Translation: CASSPGTAGSSPLHF.

This chain links TRBV28 with TRBJ1-4; TRBD1 is a possible D gene (5 bases). Trimming left V 2 bases short and J 5 bases short, with 9 bases between. This CDR3 is 14 amino acids long. Per the germline V gene, CDR1 is MDHEN and CDR2 is SYDVKM. This CDR3 reads CASSLQGPNEKLFF. CDR3 coding DNA: TGTGCCAGCAGTTTACAGGGTCCCAATGAAAAACTGTTTTTT. The whole variable domain, remainder taken from reference TRBV28 and TRBJ1-4, is DVKVTQSSRYLVKRTGEKVFLECVQDMDHENMFWYRQDPGLGLRLIYFSYDVKMKEKGDIPEGYSVSREKKERFSLILESASTNQTSMYLCASSLQGPNEKLFFGSGTQLSVL.

This clone has more than one count but fewer than ten. The sample has other DNA sequences that encode this CDR3 too. This chain links TRBV5-1 with TRBJ2-2, with D hard to call. The CDR3 consists of 14 residues. Trimming cost V 0 bases and J 1 base, with 4 bases left between them. The germline V gene encodes CDR1 SGHRS and CDR2 YFSETQ. The CDR3 DNA reads TGCGCCAGCAGCTTGGGCGGGAACACCGGGGAGCTGTTTTTT. This encodes CASSLGGNTGELFF.

This clone was counted between two and nine times. The V and J genes are TRBV7-9 and TRBJ2-7; D uncertain. Germline V gene sequence: CDR1 SEHNR, CDR2 FQNEAQ (reference sequence). Trimming took off 5 bases at V and 0 bases at J, with 5 bases between the two ends. This CDR3 comprises 12 residues. Here the CDR3 DNA reads TGTGCCAGCAGCCCGAGCTCCTACGAGCAGTACTTC. Its protein is CASSPSSYEQYF.

V is TRBV7-2 and J is TRBJ1-2; possibly TRBD1 for D (6 bases). V lost 1 base, J lost 4 bases, and 13 bases lay in between. This CDR3 comprises 15 residues. Germline V lookup: CDR1 SGHTA, CDR2 FQGNSA. CDR3 protein: CASSLVGLGAYGYTF. As DNA, the CDR3 is TGTGCCAGCAGCTTAGTCGGATTGGGGGCCTATGGCTACACCTTC.